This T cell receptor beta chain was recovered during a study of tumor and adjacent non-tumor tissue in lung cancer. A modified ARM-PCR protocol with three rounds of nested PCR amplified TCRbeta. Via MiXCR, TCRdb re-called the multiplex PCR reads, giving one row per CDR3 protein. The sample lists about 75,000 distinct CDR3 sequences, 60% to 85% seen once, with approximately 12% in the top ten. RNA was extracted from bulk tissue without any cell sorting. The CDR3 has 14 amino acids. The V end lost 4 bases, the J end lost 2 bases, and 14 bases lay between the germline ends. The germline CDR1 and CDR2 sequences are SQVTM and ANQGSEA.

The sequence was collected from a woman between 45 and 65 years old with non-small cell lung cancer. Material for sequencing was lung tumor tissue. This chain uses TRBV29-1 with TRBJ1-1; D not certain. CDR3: CSVGGVQDNTEAFF. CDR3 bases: TGCAGCGTTGGGGGAGTACAAGACAACACTGAAGCTTTCTTT.